The sample holds many counts of the clone carrying this T cell receptor beta chain. The antigen is unknown. From the 5' RACE reads, TCRdb called clonotypes with MiXCR, one entry per CDR3 protein. The sample has 300,000 to 350,000 distinct CDR3 sequences; around 11% are singletons. The data were obtained in a study of T cells after yellow fever vaccination. V was shortened by 6 bases and J by 4 bases, with 12 bases between the two germline ends. This CDR3 region has 14 residues. Whole-study results and caveats: Researchers noted that a small share of clonotypes showed up in both CD4 and CD8 compartments. A large majority of primary-vaccination clones showed up again after the booster (96% CD4, 88% CD8). A secondary response was less intense yet reached its peak sooner, at day 5 versus 15.

The chain uses TRBV12-3 or TRBV12-4 and TRBJ2-2; TRBD1 might be the D (5 bases). The sequenced sample was CD4+ T cells sorted from PBMCs, obtained 45 days after the yellow fever booster vaccination. The receptor was derived from a man aged 18 to 30 who received the YFV17D yellow fever vaccine. CDR3 region: CASREFQGTGELFF. CDR3 coding DNA: TGTGCCAGCAGGGAGTTCCAGGGCACCGGGGAGCTGTTTTTT.